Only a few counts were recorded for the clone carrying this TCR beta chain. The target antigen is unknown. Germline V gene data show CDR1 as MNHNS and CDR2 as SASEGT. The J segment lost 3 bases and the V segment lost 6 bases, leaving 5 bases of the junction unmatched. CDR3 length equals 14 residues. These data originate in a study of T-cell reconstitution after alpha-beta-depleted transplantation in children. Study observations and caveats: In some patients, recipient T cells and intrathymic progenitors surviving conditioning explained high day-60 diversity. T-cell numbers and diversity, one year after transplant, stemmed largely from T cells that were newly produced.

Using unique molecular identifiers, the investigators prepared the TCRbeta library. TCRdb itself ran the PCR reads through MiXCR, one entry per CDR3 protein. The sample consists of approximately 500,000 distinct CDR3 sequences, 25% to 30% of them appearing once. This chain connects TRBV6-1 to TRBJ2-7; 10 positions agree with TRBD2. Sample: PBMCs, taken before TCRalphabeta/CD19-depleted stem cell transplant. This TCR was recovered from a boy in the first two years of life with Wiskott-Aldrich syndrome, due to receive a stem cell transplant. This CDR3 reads CASSRASGSYEQYF. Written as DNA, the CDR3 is TGTGCCAGCAGCAGGGCTAGCGGGAGCTACGAGCAGTACTTC.